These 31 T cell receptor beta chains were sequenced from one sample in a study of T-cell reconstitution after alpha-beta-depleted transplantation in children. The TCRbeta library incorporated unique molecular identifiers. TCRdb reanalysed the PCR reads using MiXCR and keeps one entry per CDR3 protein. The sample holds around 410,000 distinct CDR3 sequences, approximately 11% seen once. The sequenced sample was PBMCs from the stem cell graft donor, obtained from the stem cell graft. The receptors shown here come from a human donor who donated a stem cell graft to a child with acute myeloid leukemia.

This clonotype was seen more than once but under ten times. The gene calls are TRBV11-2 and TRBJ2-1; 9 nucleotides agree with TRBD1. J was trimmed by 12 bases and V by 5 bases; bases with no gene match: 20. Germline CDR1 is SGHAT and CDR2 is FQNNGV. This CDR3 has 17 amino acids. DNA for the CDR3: TGTGCCAGCAGCCCCGAGCCACCGGGACAGGGTAGGTTTCGGCAGTTCTTC. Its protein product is CASSPEPPGQGRFRQFF.

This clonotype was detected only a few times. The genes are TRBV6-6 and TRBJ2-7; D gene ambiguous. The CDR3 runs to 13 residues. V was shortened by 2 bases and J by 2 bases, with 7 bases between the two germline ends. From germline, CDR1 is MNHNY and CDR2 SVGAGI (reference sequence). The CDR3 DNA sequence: TGTGCCAGCAGTTACGATGGGGCCTACGAGCAGTACGTC. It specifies CASSYDGAYEQYV.

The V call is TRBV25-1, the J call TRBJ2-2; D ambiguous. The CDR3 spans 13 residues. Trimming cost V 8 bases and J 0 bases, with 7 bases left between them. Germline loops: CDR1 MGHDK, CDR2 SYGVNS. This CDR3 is CASENSNTGELFF. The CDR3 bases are TGTGCCAGCGAGAATTCGAACACCGGGGAGCTGTTTTTT.

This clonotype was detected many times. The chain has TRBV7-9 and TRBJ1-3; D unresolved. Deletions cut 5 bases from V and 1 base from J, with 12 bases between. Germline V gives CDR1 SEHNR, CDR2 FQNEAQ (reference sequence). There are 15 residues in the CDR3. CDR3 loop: CASSQDRASGNTIYF. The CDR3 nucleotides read TGTGCCAGCAGCCAGGACCGGGCGTCTGGAAACACCATATATTTT.

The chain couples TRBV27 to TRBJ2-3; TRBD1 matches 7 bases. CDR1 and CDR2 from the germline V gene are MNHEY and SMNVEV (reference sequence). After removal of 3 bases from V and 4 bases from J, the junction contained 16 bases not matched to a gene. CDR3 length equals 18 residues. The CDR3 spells CASSFQAGGVRRSDTQYF. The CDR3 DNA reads TGTGCCAGCAGTTTTCAGGCAGGGGGAGTACGAAGGTCAGATACGCAGTATTTT.

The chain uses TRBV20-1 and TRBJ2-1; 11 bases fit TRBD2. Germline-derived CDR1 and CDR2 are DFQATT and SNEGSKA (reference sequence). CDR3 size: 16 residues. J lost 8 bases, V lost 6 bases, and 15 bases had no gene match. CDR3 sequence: CSARPTSGKGSDEQFF. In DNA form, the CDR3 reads TGCAGTGCCCGCCCGACTAGCGGGAAGGGCAGCGATGAGCAGTTCTTC.

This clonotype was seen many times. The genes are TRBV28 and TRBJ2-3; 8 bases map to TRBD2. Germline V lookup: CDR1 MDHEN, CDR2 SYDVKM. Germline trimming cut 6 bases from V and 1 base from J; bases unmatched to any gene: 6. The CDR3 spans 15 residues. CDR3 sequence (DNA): TGTGCCAGCAGCTCTTCAGCGGGGGGCACAGATACGCAGTATTTT. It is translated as CASSSSAGGTDTQYF.

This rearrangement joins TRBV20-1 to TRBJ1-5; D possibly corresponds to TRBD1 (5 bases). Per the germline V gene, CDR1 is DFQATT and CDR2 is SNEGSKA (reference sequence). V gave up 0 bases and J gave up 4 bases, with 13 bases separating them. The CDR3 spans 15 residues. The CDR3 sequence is CSAREGEGLNQPQHF. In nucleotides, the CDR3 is TGCAGTGCTAGAGAGGGGGAGGGTCTTAATCAGCCCCAGCATTTT.

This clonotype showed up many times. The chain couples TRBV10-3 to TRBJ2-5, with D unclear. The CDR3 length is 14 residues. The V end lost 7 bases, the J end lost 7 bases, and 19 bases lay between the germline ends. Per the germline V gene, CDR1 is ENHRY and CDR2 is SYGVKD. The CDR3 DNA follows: TGTGCCATCACCACCACCCCACAAACGGGGACCCAGTACTTC. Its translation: CAITTTPQTGTQYF.

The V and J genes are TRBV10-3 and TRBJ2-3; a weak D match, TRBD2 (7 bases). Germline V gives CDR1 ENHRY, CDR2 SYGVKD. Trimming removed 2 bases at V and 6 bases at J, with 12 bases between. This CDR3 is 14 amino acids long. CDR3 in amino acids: CAISEGEGEDTQYF. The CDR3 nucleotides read TGTGCCATCAGTGAGGGGGAGGGGGAGGATACGCAGTATTTT.

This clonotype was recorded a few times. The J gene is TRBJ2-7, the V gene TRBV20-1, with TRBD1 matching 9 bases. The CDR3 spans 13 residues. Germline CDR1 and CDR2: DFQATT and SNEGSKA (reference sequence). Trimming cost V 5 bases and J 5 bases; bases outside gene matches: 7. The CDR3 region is CSAGLTGGNEQYF. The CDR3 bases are TGCAGTGCTGGATTGACAGGGGGAAACGAGCAGTACTTC.

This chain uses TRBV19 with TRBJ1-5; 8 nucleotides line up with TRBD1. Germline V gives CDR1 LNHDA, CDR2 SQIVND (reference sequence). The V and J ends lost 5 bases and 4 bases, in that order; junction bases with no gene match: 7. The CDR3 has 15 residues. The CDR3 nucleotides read TGTGCCAGTAGTTCCCTGGACAGGGATAATCAGCCCCAGCATTTT. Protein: CASSSLDRDNQPQHF.

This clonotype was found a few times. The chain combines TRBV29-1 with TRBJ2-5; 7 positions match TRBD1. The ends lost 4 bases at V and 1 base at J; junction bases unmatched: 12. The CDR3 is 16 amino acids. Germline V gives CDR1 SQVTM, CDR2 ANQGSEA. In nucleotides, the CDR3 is TGCAGCGTTGGAGGCTTACCGGACAGGATCCAAGAGACCCAGTACTTC. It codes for CSVGGLPDRIQETQYF.

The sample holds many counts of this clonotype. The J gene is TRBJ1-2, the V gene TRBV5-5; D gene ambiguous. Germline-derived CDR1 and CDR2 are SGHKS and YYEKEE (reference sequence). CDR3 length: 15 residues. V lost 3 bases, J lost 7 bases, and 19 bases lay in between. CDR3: CASSWGGVVTAGYTF. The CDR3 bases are TGTGCCAGCAGCTGGGGTGGGGTTGTGACTGCTGGCTACACCTTC.

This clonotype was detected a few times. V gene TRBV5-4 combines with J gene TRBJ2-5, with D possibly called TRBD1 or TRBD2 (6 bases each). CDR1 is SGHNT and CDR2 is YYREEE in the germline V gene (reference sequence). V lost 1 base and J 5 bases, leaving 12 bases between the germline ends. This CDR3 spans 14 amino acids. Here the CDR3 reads CASSLPGAGETQYF. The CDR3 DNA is TGTGCCAGCAGCTTGCCGGGGGCTGGGGAGACCCAGTACTTC.

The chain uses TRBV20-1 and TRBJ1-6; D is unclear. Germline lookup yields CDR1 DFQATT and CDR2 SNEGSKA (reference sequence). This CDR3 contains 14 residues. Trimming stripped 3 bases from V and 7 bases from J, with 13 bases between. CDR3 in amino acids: CSASEALGNSPLHF. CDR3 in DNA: TGCAGTGCTAGTGAGGCGTTGGGAAATTCACCCCTCCACTTT.

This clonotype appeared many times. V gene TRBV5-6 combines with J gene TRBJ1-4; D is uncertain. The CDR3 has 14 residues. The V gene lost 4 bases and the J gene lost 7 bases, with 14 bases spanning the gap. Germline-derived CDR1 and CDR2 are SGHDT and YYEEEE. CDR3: CASSLGTGIEKLFF. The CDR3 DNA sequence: TGTGCCAGCAGCCTTGGTACTGGTATTGAAAAACTGTTTTTT.

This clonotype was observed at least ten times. In DNA form, the CDR3 reads TGCAGTGCTAGAGTGGGACTGGTCTACAATGAGCAGTTCTTC. Translating gives CSARVGLVYNEQFF. V usage is TRBV20-1 and J usage is TRBJ2-1, with D maybe TRBD2 (6 bases). Germline V gene data show CDR1 as DFQATT and CDR2 as SNEGSKA (reference sequence). V shed 1 base and J shed 3 bases, with 10 bases lying between them. The CDR3 runs to 14 residues.

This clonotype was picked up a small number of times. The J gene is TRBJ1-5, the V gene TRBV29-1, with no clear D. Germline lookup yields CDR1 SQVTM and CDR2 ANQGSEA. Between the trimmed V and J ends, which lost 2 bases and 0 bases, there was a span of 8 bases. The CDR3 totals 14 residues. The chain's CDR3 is CSVEHRHSNQPQHF. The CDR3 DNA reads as TGCAGCGTTGAACATAGGCATAGCAATCAGCCCCAGCATTTT.

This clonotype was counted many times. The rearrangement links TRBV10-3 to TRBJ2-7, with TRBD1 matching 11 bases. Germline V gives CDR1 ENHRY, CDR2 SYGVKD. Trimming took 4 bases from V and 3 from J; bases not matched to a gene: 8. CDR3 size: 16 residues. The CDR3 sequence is CAISGTGTGGGYEQYF. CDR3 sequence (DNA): TGTGCCATCAGTGGTACCGGGACAGGGGGTGGCTACGAGCAGTACTTC.

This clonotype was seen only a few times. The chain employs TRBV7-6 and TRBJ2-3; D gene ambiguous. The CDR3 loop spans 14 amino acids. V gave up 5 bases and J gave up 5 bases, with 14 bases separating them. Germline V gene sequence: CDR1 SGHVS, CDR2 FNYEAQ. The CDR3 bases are TGTGCCAGCAGCCCTGGTTTAGCCCGAGATACGCAGTATTTT. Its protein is CASSPGLARDTQYF.

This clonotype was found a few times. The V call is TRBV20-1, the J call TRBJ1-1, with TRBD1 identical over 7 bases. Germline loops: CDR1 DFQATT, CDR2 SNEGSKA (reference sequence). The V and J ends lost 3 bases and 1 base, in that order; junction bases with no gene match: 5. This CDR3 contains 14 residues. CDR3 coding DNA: TGCAGTGCTAGGCACAGGGGTGGGAACACTGAAGCTTTCTTT. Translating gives CSARHRGGNTEAFF.

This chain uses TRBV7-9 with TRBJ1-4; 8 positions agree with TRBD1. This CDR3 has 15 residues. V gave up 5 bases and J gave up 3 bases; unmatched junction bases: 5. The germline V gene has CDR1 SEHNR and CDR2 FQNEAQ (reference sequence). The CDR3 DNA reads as TGTGCCAGCAGCGTTCAGGGGGCGGCTAATGAAAAACTGTTTTTT. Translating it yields CASSVQGAANEKLFF.

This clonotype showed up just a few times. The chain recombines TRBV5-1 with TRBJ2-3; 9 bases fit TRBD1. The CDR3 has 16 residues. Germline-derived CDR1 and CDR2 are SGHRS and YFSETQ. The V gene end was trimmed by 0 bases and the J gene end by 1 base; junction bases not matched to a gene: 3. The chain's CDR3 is CASSLGQGDGTDTQYF. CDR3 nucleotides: TGCGCCAGCAGCTTGGGACAGGGGGACGGCACAGATACGCAGTATTTT.

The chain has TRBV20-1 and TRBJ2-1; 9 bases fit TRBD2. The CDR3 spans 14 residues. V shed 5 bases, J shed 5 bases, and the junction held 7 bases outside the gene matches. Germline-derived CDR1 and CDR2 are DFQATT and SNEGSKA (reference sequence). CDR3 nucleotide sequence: TGCAGTGCTGGCGGGGGGGCTCCAAACAATGAGCAGTTCTTC. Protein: CSAGGGAPNNEQFF.

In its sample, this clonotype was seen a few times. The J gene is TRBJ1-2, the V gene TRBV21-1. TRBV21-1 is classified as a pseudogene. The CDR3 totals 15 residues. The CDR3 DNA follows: TGTGCCAGCAGCAAGGGCCCGGAGACGACCTATGGCTACACCTTC. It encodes CASSKGPETTYGYTF.

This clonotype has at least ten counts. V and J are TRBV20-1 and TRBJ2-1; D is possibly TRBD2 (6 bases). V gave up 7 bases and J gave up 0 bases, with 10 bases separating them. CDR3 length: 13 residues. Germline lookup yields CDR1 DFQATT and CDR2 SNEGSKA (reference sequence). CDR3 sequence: CSVLGSSYNEQFF. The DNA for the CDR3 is TGCAGTGTTCTCGGGAGCTCCTACAATGAGCAGTTCTTC.

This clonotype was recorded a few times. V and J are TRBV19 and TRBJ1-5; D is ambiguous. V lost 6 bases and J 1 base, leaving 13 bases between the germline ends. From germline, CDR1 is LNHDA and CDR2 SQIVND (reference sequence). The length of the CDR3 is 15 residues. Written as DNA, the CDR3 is TGTGCCAGTAGGACGAAATTTACGAGCAATCAGCCCCAGCATTTT. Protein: CASRTKFTSNQPQHF.

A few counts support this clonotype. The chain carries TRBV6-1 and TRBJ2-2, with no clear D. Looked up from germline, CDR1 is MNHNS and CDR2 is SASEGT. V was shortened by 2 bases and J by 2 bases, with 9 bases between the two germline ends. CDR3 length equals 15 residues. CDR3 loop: CASSELVSNTGELFF. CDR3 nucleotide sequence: TGTGCCAGCAGTGAACTAGTCTCAAACACCGGGGAGCTGTTTTTT.

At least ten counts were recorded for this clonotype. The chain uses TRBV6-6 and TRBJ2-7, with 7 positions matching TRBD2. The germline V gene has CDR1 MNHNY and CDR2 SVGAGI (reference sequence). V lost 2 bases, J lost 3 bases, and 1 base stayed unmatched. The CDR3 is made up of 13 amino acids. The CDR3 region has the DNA TGTGCCAGCAGTTACGAGCGGGACTACGAGCAGTACTTC. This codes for CASSYERDYEQYF.

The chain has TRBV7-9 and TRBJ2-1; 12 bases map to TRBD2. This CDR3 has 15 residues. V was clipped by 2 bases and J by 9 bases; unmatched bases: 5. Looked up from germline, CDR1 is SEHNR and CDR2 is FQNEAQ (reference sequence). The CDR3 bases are TGTGCCAGCAGCTTAAGACTAGCGGGAGTGAGTGAGCAGTTCTTC. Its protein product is CASSLRLAGVSEQFF.